The 14 T cell receptor beta chains below come from one sample, sequenced in a study of T cell responses to AZD1222 COVID-19 vaccine. TCRdb keeps only in-frame clones here, not all; method: immunoSEQ multiplex PCR. Among about 72,000 clones, roughly nine tenths were seen once, and the ten largest hold over 25%. The starting material was peripheral blood, obtained 28 days after the second AZD1222 dose. The receptor set was obtained from an adult who received the AZD1222 COVID-19 vaccine.

V gene TRBV11-2 combines with J gene TRBJ1-4, with D tentatively TRBD1 (6 bases). Germline V gene lookup returns CDR1 SGHAT and CDR2 FQNNGV. Trimming removed 0 bases at V and 10 bases at J, with 15 bases between. The CDR3 length is 15 residues. The CDR3 reads CASSLDLGGGGKLFF. CDR3 nucleotides: TGTGCCAGCAGCTTAGATCTTGGCGGGGGCGGAAAACTGTTTTTT. The full variable domain, rest sourced from reference TRBV11-2 and TRBJ1-4, is EAGVAQSPRYKIIEKRQSVAFWCNPISGHATLYWYQQILGQGPKLLIQFQNNGVVDDSQLPKDRFSAERLKGVDSTLKIQPAKLEDSAVYLCASSLDLGGGGKLFFGSGTQLSVL.

The chain uses TRBV19 and TRBJ1-1; D gene uncertain. This CDR3 contains 13 residues. CDR1 is LNHDA, CDR2 SQIVND, per germline (reference sequence). Trimming removed 4 bases from V and 3 bases from J, with 9 bases in between. The CDR3 loop is CASSNQEDTEAFF. The CDR3 DNA follows: TGTGCCAGTAGTAACCAGGAGGACACTGAAGCTTTCTTT.

This clone was seen once. CDR3 region: CATSRDVGRRGNQPQHF. Written as DNA, the CDR3 is TGTGCCACCAGCAGAGATGTCGGACGGAGGGGGAATCAGCCCCAGCATTTT. The chain couples TRBV15 to TRBJ1-5, with a tentative D call TRBD1 (6 bases). Looked up from germline, CDR1 is LNHNV and CDR2 is YYDKDF (reference sequence). The CDR3 totals 17 residues. Trimming took 0 bases from V and 4 from J, leaving 16 bases between them.

The chain recombines TRBV18 with TRBJ2-6; 7 bases agree with TRBD1. Germline trimming cut 11 bases from V and 2 bases from J; bases unmatched to any gene: 9. CDR3 length equals 15 residues. Germline lookup yields CDR1 KGHSH and CDR2 LQKENI. CDR3 region: CAVKTGNTGANVLTF. CDR3 nucleotides: TGTGCCGTCAAGACAGGGAATACTGGGGCCAACGTCCTGACTTTC.

The gene calls are TRBV4-3 and TRBJ2-6; D is perhaps TRBD1 (5 bases). Germline V gene sequence: CDR1 LGHNA, CDR2 YSLEER. This CDR3 comprises 17 residues. The V end lost 3 bases, the J end lost 2 bases, and 14 bases lay between the germline ends. The CDR3 coding sequence is TGCGCCAGCAGCCACGGTAGCAGGGCTCCTGGGGCCAACGTCCTGACTTTC. It translates to CASSHGSRAPGANVLTF.

The CDR3 sequence: CASSPRPLAGPNEQFF. The CDR3 DNA is TGTGCCAGCTCACCAAGGCCACTAGCGGGACCCAATGAGCAGTTCTTC. This chain links TRBV18 with TRBJ2-1; 10 bases align to TRBD2. Looked up from germline, CDR1 is KGHSH and CDR2 is LQKENI. The CDR3 runs 16 residues. V dropped 2 bases and J dropped 6; count of bases not matched to a gene: 7.

This rearrangement joins TRBV6-5 to TRBJ1-5; D gene unclear. Germline V lookup: CDR1 MNHEY, CDR2 SVGAGI. The CDR3 loop spans 15 amino acids. V was trimmed by 6 bases and J by 0 bases, leaving 12 bases between them. The CDR3 DNA reads as TGTGCCAGCAGACCCCCGGGCTCTAGCAATCAGCCCCAGCATTTT. Encoded protein: CASRPPGSSNQPQHF.

This chain links TRBV29-1 with TRBJ2-1; 9 bases map to TRBD2. Germline CDR1 is SQVTM and CDR2 is ANQGSEA. The junction had 11 bases not matched to a gene; V was cut back by 4 bases and J by 10 bases. CDR3 length: 14 residues. CDR3 sequence: CSVVIAGAFGEQFF. The CDR3 DNA sequence: TGCAGCGTTGTGATAGCGGGGGCCTTTGGGGAGCAGTTCTTC.

This chain connects TRBV4-1 to TRBJ1-2; D might be TRBD1 (6 bases). Trimming removed 4 bases at V and 4 bases at J, with 16 bases between. Per germline, CDR1 MGHRA and CDR2 YSYEKL. This CDR3 is built from 15 residues. This CDR3 is CASSPLAGASYGYTF. The CDR3 DNA reads as TGCGCCAGCAGCCCCCTGGCGGGGGCGAGCTATGGCTACACCTTC.

This chain uses TRBV14 with TRBJ2-7; D is possibly TRBD1 (6 bases). Germline values: CDR1 SGHDN, CDR2 FVKESK. The germline V and J ends were trimmed by 5 bases and 4 bases, with 9 bases remaining between them. This CDR3 contains 12 residues. The CDR3 DNA sequence: TGTGCCAGCAGCAGCCAGGGGTACGAGCAGTACTTC. This encodes CASSSQGYEQYF. Complete variable domain (other parts from reference TRBV14 and TRBJ2-7): EAGVTQFPSHSVIEKGQTVTLRCDPISGHDNLYWYRRVMGKEIKFLLHFVKESKQDESGMPNNRFLAERTGGTYSTLKVQPAELEDSGVYFCASSSQGYEQYFGPGTRLTVT.

This rearrangement joins TRBV7-3 to TRBJ1-1, with D possibly being TRBD1 (6 bases). Trimming left V 6 bases short and J 5 bases short, with 13 bases between. Looked up from germline, CDR1 is SGHTA and CDR2 is FQGTGA. The CDR3 loop spans 13 amino acids. CDR3 in amino acids: CASSPSRGTEAFF. The CDR3 DNA reads TGTGCCAGCAGTCCATCCAGGGGAACTGAAGCTTTCTTT.

This chain joins TRBV4-1 and TRBJ1-2, with D possibly matching TRBD1 (6 bases). V lost 2 bases, J lost 5 bases, and 15 bases lay in between. Germline CDR1 and CDR2: MGHRA and YSYEKL. The CDR3 is 15 amino acids. The CDR3 coding sequence is TGCGCCAGCAGCCAATCCGCACAGGGTGAATATGGCTACACCTTC. Encoded protein: CASSQSAQGEYGYTF.

The chain has TRBV15 and TRBJ2-4; the match to TRBD2 covers 14 bases. CDR3 length: 16 residues. Trimming removed 0 bases from V and 6 bases from J; junction bases left unmatched: 1. Germline loops: CDR1 LNHNV, CDR2 YYDKDF (reference sequence). The CDR3 sequence: CATSREGTSGRNIQYF. The CDR3, as DNA: TGTGCCACCAGCAGAGAGGGGACTAGCGGGAGAAACATTCAGTACTTC.

As to this clone: An end of the junction does not agree with germline; a read error may underlie this. The rearrangement uses TRBV5-1 and TRBJ2-3; D ambiguous. Germline-derived CDR1 and CDR2 are SGHRS and YFSETQ. The CDR3 extends over 13 amino acids. CDR3 sequence: CASRFDITDTQYF. The CDR3 DNA reads as TGCGCCAGCCGCTTTGACATCACAGATACGCAGTATTTT.